This T cell receptor beta chain was sequenced in a study of cytomegalovirus exposure and HLA in healthy donors. Study-wide results and limits: A later analysis reportedly identified an Asian-associated ancestry cluster as carrying fewer N-insertions than the approximately 620-donor mean. What TCR beta sequences reportedly achieved was accurate prediction of HLA-A and HLA-B alleles in most subjects.

Germline CDR1 LNHDA, CDR2 SQIVND (reference sequence). Germline trimming cut 8 bases from V and 5 bases from J; bases unmatched to any gene: 7. The CDR3 length is 15 residues. 60 Vbeta and 13 Jbeta primers were used in PCR. The table came from immunoSEQ multiplex PCR; TCRdb's copy has only in-frame clones and leaves some out. Here the sample spans hundreds of thousands of clones, nearly 80% being singletons. Comments on this clone: Its antigen is unknown.

Unrecorded immune exposures were likely, despite nominal health at sampling. The sequenced sample consisted of PBMCs. The sequence was collected from a male donor in good health and CMV-seronegative. The rearrangement uses TRBV19 and TRBJ2-2; 11 bases are shared with TRBD2. In DNA form, the CDR3 reads TGTGCCAGTGGAGCTGGACTAGCGGGTACCGGGGAGCTGTTTTTT. Protein product: CASGAGLAGTGELFF. Full variable domain (rest looked up from reference TRBV19 and TRBJ2-2): DGGITQSPKYLFRKEGQNVTLSCEQNLNHDAMYWYRQDPGQGLRLIYYSQIVNDFQKGDIAEGYSVSREKKESFPLTVTSAQKNPTAFYLCASGAGLAGTGELFFGEGSRLTVL.